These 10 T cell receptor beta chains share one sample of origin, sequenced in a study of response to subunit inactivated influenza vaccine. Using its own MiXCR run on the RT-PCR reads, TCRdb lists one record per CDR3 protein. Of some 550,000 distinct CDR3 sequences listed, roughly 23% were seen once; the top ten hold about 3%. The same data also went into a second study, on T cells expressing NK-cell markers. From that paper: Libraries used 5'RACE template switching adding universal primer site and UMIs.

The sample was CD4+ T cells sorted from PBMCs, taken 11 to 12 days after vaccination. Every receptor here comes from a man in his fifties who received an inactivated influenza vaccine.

The CDR3 DNA sequence: TGCAGTGCTAGAGGAGGGGCGAATAACTACGAGCAGTACTTC. Translated: CSARGGANNYEQYF. The genes are TRBV20-1 and TRBJ2-7; D is tentatively TRBD1 or TRBD2 (5 bases each). Trimming removed 1 base at V and 3 bases at J, with 13 bases between. Germline-derived CDR1 and CDR2 are DFQATT and SNEGSKA (reference sequence). This CDR3 contains 14 residues.

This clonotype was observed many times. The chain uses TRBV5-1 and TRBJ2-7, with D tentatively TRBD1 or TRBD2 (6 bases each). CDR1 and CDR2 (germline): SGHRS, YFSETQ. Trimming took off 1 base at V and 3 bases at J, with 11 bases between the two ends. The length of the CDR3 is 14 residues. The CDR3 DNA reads TGCGCCAGCAGCTTGCAAGGGGGAGGCTACGAGCAGTACTTC. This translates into CASSLQGGGYEQYF.

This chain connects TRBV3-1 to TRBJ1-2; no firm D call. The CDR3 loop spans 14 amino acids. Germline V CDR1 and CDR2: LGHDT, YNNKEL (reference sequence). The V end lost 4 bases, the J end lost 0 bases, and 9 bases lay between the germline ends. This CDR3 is CASSLSTANYGYTF. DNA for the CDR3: TGTGCCAGCAGCCTTTCTACAGCTAACTATGGCTACACCTTC.

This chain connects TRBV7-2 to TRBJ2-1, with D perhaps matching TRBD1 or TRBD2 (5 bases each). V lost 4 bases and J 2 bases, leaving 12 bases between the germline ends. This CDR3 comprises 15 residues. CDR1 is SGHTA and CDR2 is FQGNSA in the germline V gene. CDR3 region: CASSSGTGTYNEQFF. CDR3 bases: TGTGCCAGCAGCTCCGGGACGGGTACCTACAATGAGCAGTTCTTC.

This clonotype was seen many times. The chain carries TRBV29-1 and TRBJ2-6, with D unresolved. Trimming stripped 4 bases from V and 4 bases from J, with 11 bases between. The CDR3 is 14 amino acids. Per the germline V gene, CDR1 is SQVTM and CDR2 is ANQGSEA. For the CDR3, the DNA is TGCAGCGTTGGACATGGGTTGGGGGCCAACGTCCTGACTTTC. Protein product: CSVGHGLGANVLTF.

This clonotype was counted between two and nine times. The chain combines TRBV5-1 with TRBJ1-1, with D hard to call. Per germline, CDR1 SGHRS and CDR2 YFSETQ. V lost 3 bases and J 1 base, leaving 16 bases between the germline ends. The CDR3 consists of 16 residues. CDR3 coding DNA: TGCGCCAGCAGCTCCCTGGCTGGGCTGACGAACACTGAAGCTTTCTTT. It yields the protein CASSSLAGLTNTEAFF.

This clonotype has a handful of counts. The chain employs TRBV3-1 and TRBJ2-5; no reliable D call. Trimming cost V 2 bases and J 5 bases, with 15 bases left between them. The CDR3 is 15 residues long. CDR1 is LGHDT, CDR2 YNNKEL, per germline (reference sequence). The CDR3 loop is CASSQPPPERETQYF. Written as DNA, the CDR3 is TGTGCCAGCAGCCAACCCCCACCTGAACGGGAGACCCAGTACTTC.

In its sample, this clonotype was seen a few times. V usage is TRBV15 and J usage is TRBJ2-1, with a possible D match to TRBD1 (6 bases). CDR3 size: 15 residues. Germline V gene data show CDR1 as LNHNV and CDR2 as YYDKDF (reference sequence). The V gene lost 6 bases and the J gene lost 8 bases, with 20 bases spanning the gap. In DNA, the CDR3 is TGTGCCACCAGTAAAAACAGGGAAGTTAGGGATGAGCAGTTCTTC. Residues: CATSKNREVRDEQFF.

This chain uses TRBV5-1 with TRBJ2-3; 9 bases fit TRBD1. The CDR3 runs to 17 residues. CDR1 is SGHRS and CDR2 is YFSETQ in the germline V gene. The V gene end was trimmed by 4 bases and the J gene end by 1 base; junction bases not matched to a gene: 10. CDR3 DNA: TGCGCCAGCAGCGTACTGCCGACAGGGGGTGGCACAGATACGCAGTATTTT. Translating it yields CASSVLPTGGGTDTQYF.

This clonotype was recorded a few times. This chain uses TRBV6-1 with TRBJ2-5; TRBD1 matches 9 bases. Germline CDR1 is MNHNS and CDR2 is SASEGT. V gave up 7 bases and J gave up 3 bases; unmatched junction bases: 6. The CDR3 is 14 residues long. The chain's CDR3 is CASTLRDREETQYF. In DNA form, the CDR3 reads TGTGCCAGCACCCTCCGGGACAGGGAAGAGACCCAGTACTTC.